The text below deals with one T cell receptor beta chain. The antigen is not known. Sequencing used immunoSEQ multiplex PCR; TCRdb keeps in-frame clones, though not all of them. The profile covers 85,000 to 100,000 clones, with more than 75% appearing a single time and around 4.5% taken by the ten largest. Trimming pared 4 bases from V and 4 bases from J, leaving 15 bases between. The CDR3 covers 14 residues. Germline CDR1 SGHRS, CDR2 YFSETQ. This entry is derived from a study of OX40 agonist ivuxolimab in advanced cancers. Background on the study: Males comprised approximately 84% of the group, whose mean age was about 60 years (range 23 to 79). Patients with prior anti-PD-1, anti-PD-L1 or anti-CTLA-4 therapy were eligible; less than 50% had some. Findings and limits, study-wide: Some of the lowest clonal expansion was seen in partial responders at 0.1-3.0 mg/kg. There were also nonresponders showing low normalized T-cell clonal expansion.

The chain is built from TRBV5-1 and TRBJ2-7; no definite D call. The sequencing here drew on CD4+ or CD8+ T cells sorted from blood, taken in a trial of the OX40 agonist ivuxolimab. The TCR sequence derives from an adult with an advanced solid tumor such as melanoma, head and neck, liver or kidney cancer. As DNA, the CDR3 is TGCGCCAGCAGCCAAACCGGGCACTTATACGAGCAGTACTTC. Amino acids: CASSQTGHLYEQYF.